These 3 T cell receptor beta chains were sequenced from one sample in a study of T-cell reconstitution after alpha-beta-depleted transplantation in children. Unique molecular identifiers tagged the TCRbeta library. TCRdb passed the PCR reads through MiXCR, listing each CDR3 protein once. The top ten clones hold roughly 31% of a sample with approximately 1,000,000 distinct CDR3 sequences, under 30% of them seen once. Sequencing was performed on PBMCs, mostly from graft donor cells, taken 360 days after TCRalphabeta/CD19-depleted stem cell transplant. These receptors all stem from a boy younger than two who had a stem cell transplant for SCID, so the T cells may come from the graft donor.

A few counts support this clonotype. The V call is TRBV7-8, the J call TRBJ2-7, with 10 positions matching TRBD1. The CDR3 is 15 residues long. With 3 bases clipped from V and 4 bases from J, the junction kept 6 bases outside the gene matches. Germline V CDR1 and CDR2: SGHVS, FQNEAQ. In DNA, the CDR3 is TGTGCCAGCAGCTTTGCCCGGACAGGGGGATACGAGCAGTACTTC. This codes for CASSFARTGGYEQYF.

This clonotype was recorded at least ten times. The chain uses TRBV6-5 and TRBJ2-7; 8 nucleotides line up with TRBD1. Germline trimming cut 5 bases from V and 3 bases from J; bases unmatched to any gene: 9. CDR3 length: 15 amino acids. The germline V gene encodes CDR1 MNHEY and CDR2 SVGAGI. CDR3 loop: CASSRGTGVVYEQYF. CDR3 bases: TGTGCCAGCAGTAGGGGGACAGGTGTAGTCTACGAGCAGTACTTC.

This clonotype was seen only a few times. The rearrangement uses TRBV4-1 and TRBJ2-1; no definite D call. This CDR3 contains 13 residues. CDR1 is MGHRA and CDR2 is YSYEKL in the germline V gene. The ends were cut back, 6 bases at V and 3 bases at J, with 9 bases in the middle. CDR3: CASSRTVYNEQFF. The CDR3 bases are TGCGCCAGCAGTCGGACGGTCTACAATGAGCAGTTCTTC.